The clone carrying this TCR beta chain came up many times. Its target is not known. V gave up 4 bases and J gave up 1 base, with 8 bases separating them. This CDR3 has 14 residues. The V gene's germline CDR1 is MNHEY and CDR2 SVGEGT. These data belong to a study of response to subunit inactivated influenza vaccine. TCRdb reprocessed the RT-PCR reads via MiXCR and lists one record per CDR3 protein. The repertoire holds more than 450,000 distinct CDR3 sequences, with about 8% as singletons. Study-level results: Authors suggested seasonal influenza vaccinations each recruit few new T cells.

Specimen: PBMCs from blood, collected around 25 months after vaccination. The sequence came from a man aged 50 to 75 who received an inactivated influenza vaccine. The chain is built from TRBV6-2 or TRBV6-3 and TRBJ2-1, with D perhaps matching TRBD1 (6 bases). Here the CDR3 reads CASSSTGSYNEQFF. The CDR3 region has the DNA TGTGCCAGCAGTTCAACAGGGTCCTACAATGAGCAGTTCTTC.